The sequence of this T cell receptor beta chain was determined in a study of blood T cell repertoires in COVID-19. Produced via immunoSEQ multiplex PCR; TCRdb's table is partial and in-frame only. The table has 250,000 to 300,000 clones, approximately 92% seen once. Source material: PBMCs or T cells enriched from blood (not recorded which). This sequence originates from a woman between 25 and 40 years old who had recovered from COVID-19.

CDR3 coding DNA: TGCGCCAGCAGTGAACAGACTAGCGGGAGGACCTACGAGCAGTACTTC. It is translated as CASSEQTSGRTYEQYF. V is TRBV10-2 and J is TRBJ2-7, with 13 nucleotides matching TRBD2. The CDR3 covers 16 residues. Germline V gene lookup returns CDR1 WSHSY and CDR2 SAAADI. V was clipped by 3 bases and J by 2 bases; unmatched bases: 4.